The rows below give T cell receptor beta chains drawn from one sample of a study of T cell responses to AZD1222 COVID-19 vaccine. Produced via immunoSEQ multiplex PCR; TCRdb's table is partial and in-frame only. The sample holds 25,000 to 35,000 clones, roughly 89% seen once. The sequencing used peripheral blood, collected on day 0 of AZD1222 vaccination. Receptors originate from an adult in good health. Both conserved end residues are part of each CDR3. D genes are given only for firm matches. Clone size is not always given. Where it is, it says once, few, many or a class for expanded clones.

NA,TRBV6-5,NA,TRBJ2-7,CASSYRGQTYEQYF,TGTGCCAGCAGTTACCGGGGGCAGACCTACGAGCAGTACTTC
few,TRBV19,NA,TRBJ1-5,CASSIVGIVIQPQHF,TGTGCCAGTAGTATAGTAGGGATTGTTATTCAGCCCCAGCATTTT
NA,TRBV5-4,NA,TRBJ2-1,CASSLAGRVNEQFF,TGTGCCAGCAGCTTGGCGGGAAGGGTGAATGAGCAGTTCTTC
once,TRBV28,NA,TRBJ1-2,CASALGRGSYGYTF,TGTGCCAGCGCACTTGGAAGGGGAAGCTATGGCTACACCTTC
NA,TRBV28,NA,TRBJ1-2,CASSSPWTGTNYGYTF,TGTGCCAGCAGTTCCCCGTGGACCGGTACTAACTATGGCTACACCTTC
NA,TRBV6-4,TRBD2,TRBJ2-1,CASSVTSGSRNEQFF,TGTGCCAGCAGTGTGACTAGCGGGAGTCGGAATGAGCAGTTCTTC
once,TRBV11-3,TRBD2,TRBJ2-7,CASSGGLAGQYEQYF,TGTGCCAGCAGCGGGGGGCTAGCGGGCCAATACGAGCAGTACTTC
NA,TRBV23-1,NA,TRBJ1-1,CASSHLRVGTEAFF,TGCGCCAGCAGTCATTTGAGAGTGGGCACTGAAGCTTTCTTT
NA,TRBV6-5,NA,TRBJ1-2,CASNRWAGDYGYTF,TGTGCCAGCAACCGGTGGGCAGGGGACTATGGCTACACCTTC
NA,TRBV4-3,TRBD1,TRBJ1-6,CASSQVLPGGFLSSYNSPLHF,TGCGCCAGCAGCCAAGTACTGCCAGGGGGCTTCTTGAGTTCCTATAATTCACCCCTCCACTTT
NA,TRBV29-1,NA,TRBJ2-1,CSVESATFKGYNEQFF,TGCAGCGTTGAATCGGCGACTTTCAAGGGGTACAATGAGCAGTTCTTC
NA,TRBV6-6,NA,TRBJ2-1,CASSYFDTYNEQFF,TGTGCCAGCAGTTACTTTGACACTTACAATGAGCAGTTCTTC
NA,TRBV13,NA,TRBJ2-1,CASSRGGYNEQFF,TGTGCCAGCTCCCGCGGCGGGTACAATGAGCAGTTCTTC
NA,TRBV27,NA,TRBJ1-6,CASSLTDYNSPLHF,TGTGCCAGCAGTTTAACGGACTATAATTCACCCCTCCACTTT
NA,TRBV4-1,NA,TRBJ2-5,CASSRDSHPQATQYF,TGCGCCAGCAGCCGAGACTCCCATCCACAGGCGACCCAGTACTTC
NA,TRBV7-9,NA,TRBJ2-3,CASSLQLTSDGKGNTQYF,TGTGCCAGCAGCCTCCAGCTTACATCCGACGGGAAGGGTAATACGCAGTATTTT
NA,TRBV7-9,NA,TRBJ1-4,CASSAMGSWDEKLFF,TGTGCCAGCAGCGCCATGGGGTCATGGGATGAAAAACTGTTTTTT
NA,TRBV19,NA,TRBJ1-6,CASSEQKNNSPLHF,TGTGCCAGTAGTGAACAGAAGAATAATTCACCCCTCCACTTT
once,TRBV5-1,TRBD2,TRBJ2-3,CASSPVAGGIADTQYF,TGCGCCAGCAGCCCAGTAGCGGGAGGAATTGCAGATACGCAGTATTTT
few,TRBV11-2,NA,TRBJ2-7,CASRTLKQSSYEQYF,TGTGCCAGCAGAACCTTAAAGCAGAGCTCCTACGAGCAGTACTTC
NA,TRBV27,NA,TRBJ2-7,CASKGREQYF,TGTGCCAGCAAAGGGCGGGAGCAGTACTTC
NA,TRBV5-1,NA,TRBJ2-1,CASSLEGDFYNEQFF,TGCGCCAGCAGCTTGGAAGGGGATTTCTACAATGAGCAGTTCTTC
NA,TRBV4-1,TRBD1,TRBJ2-6,CASSGTGFGANVLTF,TGCGCCAGCAGCGGGACAGGGTTTGGGGCCAACGTCCTGACTTTC
NA,TRBV19,NA,TRBJ2-1,CASHGIGWNEQFF,TGTGCCAGCCACGGGATAGGGTGGAATGAGCAGTTCTTC
NA,TRBV6-5,NA,TRBJ2-4,CASSYHLQGAKNIQYF,TGTGCCAGCAGTTACCACCTACAGGGAGCCAAAAACATTCAGTACTTC
NA,TRBV5-6,NA,TRBJ2-7,CASSYRLTERHEQYF,TGTGCCAGCAGCTACCGCCTGACGGAAAGACACGAGCAGTACTTC
NA,TRBV12-3/TRBV12-4,NA,TRBJ2-2,CASNPGGGGELFF,TGTGCCAGTAATCCCGGGGGCGGCGGGGAGCTGTTTTTT
NA,TRBV7-9,TRBD2,TRBJ2-1,CASSSLPSGGYNEQFF,TGTGCCAGCAGCTCGCTGCCTAGCGGGGGGTACAATGAGCAGTTCTTC
NA,TRBV2,NA,TRBJ2-3,CASSAGFTDTQYF,TGTGCCAGCAGTGCCGGGTTCACAGATACGCAGTATTTT
NA,TRBV24-1,NA,TRBJ1-1,CATKGAEMNTEAFF,TGTGCCACCAAGGGAGCAGAGATGAACACTGAAGCTTTCTTT
NA,TRBV7-9,NA,TRBJ1-5,CASSLVRGGPQHF,TGTGCCAGCAGCTTAGTCCGCGGGGGGCCCCAGCATTTT
NA,TRBV18,NA,TRBJ2-2,CASSPLVATGELFF,TGTGCCAGCTCACCACTCGTTGCCACCGGGGAGCTGTTTTTT